The clone carrying this T cell receptor (beta chain) was seen only once. Antigen specificity is unknown. The data were produced by immunoSEQ multiplex PCR, yet TCRdb's version contains in-frame clones alone and is incomplete. The data contain 300,000 to 400,000 clones, roughly 85% of them singletons. V was cut by 3 bases and J by 10 bases, with 15 bases left in between. This CDR3 has 13 residues. CDR1 is SGDLS, CDR2 YYNGEE, per germline. Treatment of the sample: about 20 received Ad26.COV2.S at low or high dose, single or two shots; 5 received placebo; per-sample allocation not given. The study sampled participants on day 63 after the first vaccine or placebo injection. The sample comes from a study of Ad26.COV2.S vaccination and SARS-CoV-2 variants. About the research overall: Once, or twice with 56 days between doses, Ad26.COV2.S was given intramuscularly.

Findings and caveats of the study: The TCR breadth and depth analyses may have produced an underestimate of total T cell responses. The breadth of spike-specific CD8+ and CD4+ T cell responses after vaccination was reportedly substantial. Among vaccine recipients, spike-specific TCR breadth exceeded that of placebo recipients.

Sequencing used peripheral blood, obtained in a trial of Ad26.COV2.S vaccine versus placebo. This chain joins TRBV9 and TRBJ2-3; maybe TRBD1 (5 bases). The sequence derives from a person between 18 and 65 years old who received the Ad26.COV2.S COVID-19 vaccine or a placebo. The CDR3 DNA reads as TGTGCCAGCAGCGGAACAGGACCCTCTTCGCAGTATTTT. This encodes CASSGTGPSSQYF.